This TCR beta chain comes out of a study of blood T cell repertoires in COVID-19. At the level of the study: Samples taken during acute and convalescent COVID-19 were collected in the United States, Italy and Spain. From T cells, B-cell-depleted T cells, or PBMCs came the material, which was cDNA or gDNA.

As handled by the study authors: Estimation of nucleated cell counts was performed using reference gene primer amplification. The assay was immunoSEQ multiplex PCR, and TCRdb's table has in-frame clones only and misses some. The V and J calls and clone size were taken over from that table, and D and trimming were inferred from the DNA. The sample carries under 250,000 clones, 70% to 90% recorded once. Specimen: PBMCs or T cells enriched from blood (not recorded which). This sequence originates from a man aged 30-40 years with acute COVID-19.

CDR3 in DNA: TGTGCCAGCAGCATTGGAGGGACAGGGCTTCCCTACGAGCAGTACTTC. Its translation: CASSIGGTGLPYEQYF. V usage is TRBV9 and J usage is TRBJ2-7; TRBD1 aligns across 9 bases. Trimming at V came to 4 bases and at J to 2 bases, leaving 10 bases not matched to a gene. This CDR3 spans 16 amino acids. Germline loops: CDR1 SGDLS, CDR2 YYNGEE.